A single sample gave rise to the 15 T cell receptor beta chains below, sequenced in a study of T cells expressing NK-cell markers (dated by TCRdb to the early 2020s). The library was produced with 5' RACE. Instrument on record: Illumina HiSeq 2000. TCRdb reanalyzed the reads, keeping one entry per CDR3 protein sequence and omitting DNA. The sample table records about 460,000 distinct CDR3 sequences. Approximately 1.4% of the sample lies in the top ten. Sequenced material: blood T cells: a sorted CD56 or NKG2C T cell subset, CD4+ or CD8+ T cells, or bulk PBMC T cells (not recorded which). The source of these receptors is a woman aged 45-65 years in good health. Donor details come from another sample of the same person, matched by shared clones.

This chain connects TRBV10-3 to TRBJ1-2; TCRdb lists TRBD1, though no DNA is available to test this call. CDR3 length: 15 residues. CDR1 ENHRY and CDR2 SYGVKD come from the germline V gene. The CDR3 loop reads CAISESLGRDYGYTF.

The V gene is TRBV2, the J gene TRBJ1-6. The CDR3 has 15 amino acids. The V gene's germline CDR1 is SNHLY and CDR2 FYNNEI. CDR3 sequence reads: CASSRLGSYNSPLHF.

The chain links TRBV7-9 to TRBJ2-3; TCRdb's D call, TRBD2, is unchecked because there is no DNA. Germline V gene lookup returns CDR1 SEHNR and CDR2 FQNEAQ (reference sequence). The CDR3 consists of 13 residues. CDR3 sequence reads: CASSQEGLGTQYF.

J is TRBJ2-5 and V is TRBV20-1; TCRdb's D gene call, TRBD2, goes unchecked for lack of DNA. Germline values: CDR1 DFQATT, CDR2 SNEGSKA (reference sequence). The CDR3 runs to 14 residues. The CDR3 sequence: CSATEGSRTETQYF.

The V call is TRBV20-1, the J call TRBJ1-2. In germline, CDR1 is DFQATT, CDR2 SNEGSKA (reference sequence). This CDR3 contains 15 residues. CDR3 loop: CSARDERFGGDGYTF.

CDR3 sequence: CASSRSLGRDTQYF. The V gene is TRBV6-5, the J gene TRBJ2-3. Germline lookup yields CDR1 MNHEY and CDR2 SVGAGI. The CDR3 loop spans 14 amino acids.

This chain joins TRBV20-1 and TRBJ2-3; checking the TCRdb D call of TRBD2 is not possible without DNA. Looked up from germline, CDR1 is DFQATT and CDR2 is SNEGSKA (reference sequence). There are 15 residues in the CDR3. CDR3 amino acids: CSAGLLAGDTDTQYF.

The chain links TRBV9 to TRBJ1-6; TCRdb's D call of TRBD1 is untestable without DNA. The CDR3 has 14 amino acids. Germline CDR1 is SGDLS and CDR2 is YYNGEE. This CDR3 is CASSVRQGNSPLHF.

V and J are TRBV5-1 and TRBJ2-1; TCRdb calls TRBD2, which cannot be checked without DNA. The CDR3 consists of 17 residues. The germline V gene has CDR1 SGHRS and CDR2 YFSETQ. The CDR3 spells CASSLAGLAGVYDEQFF.

This chain uses TRBV27 with TRBJ2-6; TCRdb indicates TRBD1, and absent DNA this call remains unverified. CDR1 and CDR2 from the germline V gene are MNHEY and SMNVEV (reference sequence). The CDR3 sequence is 18 residues long. The CDR3 protein is CASSPLGQLNSGANVLTF.

The V and J genes are TRBV6-5 and TRBJ2-2; without DNA, the TCRdb call of TRBD2 cannot be checked. CDR1 and CDR2 from the germline V gene are MNHEY and SVGAGI. The CDR3 spans 15 residues. The CDR3 loop reads CASRRLAGGSGELFF.

The chain recombines TRBV29-1 with TRBJ2-5; absent DNA, TCRdb's TRBD1 call cannot be checked. The CDR3 runs 15 residues. Germline assignment: CDR1 SQVTM and CDR2 ANQGSEA. CDR3 sequence reads: CSVDEAPGAQETQYF.

V gene TRBV12-3 or TRBV12-4 combines with J gene TRBJ2-3. The CDR3 extends over 14 amino acids. CDR3 amino acids: CASSIGRSTDTQYF.

The rearrangement joins TRBV9 to TRBJ2-3. The CDR3 has 15 amino acids. Germline lookup yields CDR1 SGDLS and CDR2 YYNGEE. The CDR3 spells CASSVVAGSTDTQYF.

The CDR3 loop reads CATSDGDLRSRGGEQFF. The chain recombines TRBV24-1 with TRBJ2-1; TCRdb outputs TRBD2, but without DNA this stays unchecked. The CDR3 length is 17 residues. From germline, CDR1 is KGHDR and CDR2 SFDVKD.